This T cell receptor (beta chain) was documented in a study of T cell responses to AZD1222 COVID-19 vaccine. This CDR3 is built from 14 residues. V shed 4 bases and J 7 bases; nucleotides not matched to a gene: 7. Germline V gives CDR1 GTSNPN, CDR2 SVGIG (reference sequence). General observations from the study: Spike-specific TCR repertoires showed rising breadth and depth after two AZD1222 doses. Clonal diversity was possibly underestimated; the donors were predominantly white British and more often female.

The method was immunoSEQ multiplex PCR; TCRdb's version includes in-frame clones alone and lacks a portion of them. The sample includes roughly 160,000 clones, 90% to 95% of them seen just once. Concerning this clone: As yet, its antigen is unknown.

The clonotype originates from an adult in good health. V usage is TRBV30 and J usage is TRBJ1-5; 10 nucleotides match TRBD1. The material was peripheral blood, obtained on day 0 of AZD1222 vaccination. The CDR3 bases are TGTGCCTGGACCCGGACAGGGGGGGAGCAGCCCCAGCATTTT. Amino acids: CAWTRTGGEQPQHF. The full variable domain, in which reference TRBV30 and TRBJ1-5 provide the parts outside the CDR3, is SQTIHQWPATLVQPVGSPLSLECTVEGTSNPNLYWYRQAAGRGLQLLFYSVGIGQISSEVPQNLSASRPQDRQFILSSKKLLLSDSGFYLCAWTRTGGEQPQHFGDGTRLSIL.